One and the same sample provided the 26 T cell receptor beta chains below, sequenced in a study of T cell clusters in autoimmune cytopenias. TRB was amplified from about 250 ng of peripheral blood genomic DNA per sample. TRB was amplified by touch-down multiplex PCR, primer pools A and B combined. TCRdb re-analyzed the multiplex PCR reads; it lists each CDR3 protein once, without DNA. The sample includes 9,500 to 11,000 distinct CDR3 sequences. These same records also appear under a second study, on T cell repertoires in aging, cancer and after chemotherapy.

Specimen: peripheral blood. The receptors here all came from a human donor in good health.

This clonotype is deemed medium-sized (0.01 to 0.1%) by its frequency. V usage is TRBV12-3 or TRBV12-4 and J usage is TRBJ1-2; TCRdb calls TRBD1, which cannot be checked without DNA. This CDR3 is 14 amino acids long. CDR3 sequence: CASIVPGSFNGYTF.

The rearrangement links TRBV5-5 to TRBJ2-1; TCRdb designates TRBD2, a call that cannot be tested without DNA. CDR3 size: 16 residues. Germline loops: CDR1 SGHKS, CDR2 YYEKEE (reference sequence). The CDR3 sequence: CASSLPPAGVDKEQFF.

This chain joins TRBV5-8 and TRBJ2-3. Germline V gene data show CDR1 as SGHTS and CDR2 as YDEGEE. CDR3 length: 14 amino acids. CDR3 region: CASSPTYGEDTQYF.

This clonotype is deemed medium-sized by its frequency. This chain connects TRBV19 to TRBJ1-1; as DNA is missing, the TRBD1 call by TCRdb cannot be tested. Germline assignment: CDR1 LNHDA and CDR2 SQIVND (reference sequence). The CDR3 length is 15 residues. CDR3 sequence: CASCGTGSFLGEAFF.

By frequency, this clonotype registers medium-sized. The CDR3 protein is CASSAVGPQTQYF. The chain is built from TRBV6-1 and TRBJ2-5; TCRdb proposes TRBD2, but this gene call is untestable without DNA. The CDR3 extends over 13 amino acids. Germline CDR1 MNHNS, CDR2 SASEGT.

The chain carries TRBV28 and TRBJ1-1. The germline V gene has CDR1 MDHEN and CDR2 SYDVKM. The length of the CDR3 is 11 residues. CDR3 sequence reads: CARSRNTEAFF.

Measured by frequency, this clonotype is medium-sized. The CDR3 sequence: CAISEPDSSGNTIYF. V gene TRBV10-3 combines with J gene TRBJ1-3. Germline assignment: CDR1 ENHRY and CDR2 SYGVKD. The CDR3 extends over 15 amino acids.

The V and J genes are TRBV5-8 and TRBJ1-2; TCRdb lists TRBD1, though no DNA is available to test this call. CDR1 is SGHTS, CDR2 YDEGEE, per germline. The CDR3 length is 16 residues. Here the CDR3 reads CASRLTGTKYFYGYTF.

This clonotype counts as medium-sized (0.01 to 0.1%) by frequency. J is TRBJ2-1 and V is TRBV19; TCRdb picks TRBD1, but there is no DNA to check that call. Germline CDR1 and CDR2: LNHDA and SQIVND (reference sequence). The CDR3 is 15 amino acids. This chain's CDR3 is CASSIGRGGPNEQFF.

V and J are TRBV15 and TRBJ2-7; TCRdb's D call, TRBD1, is unchecked because there is no DNA. The length of the CDR3 is 14 residues. Germline assignment: CDR1 LNHNV and CDR2 YYDKDF (reference sequence). The CDR3 loop is CATSPTGGRYEQYF.

This clonotype is identified as medium-sized from frequency. This chain joins TRBV12-3 or TRBV12-4 and TRBJ2-7; TCRdb returns TRBD1, unconfirmable since there is no DNA. This CDR3 region has 15 residues. The CDR3: CASSPLGQGSYEQYF.

Judged by frequency, this clonotype is medium-sized. This rearrangement joins TRBV6-6 to TRBJ2-7. The CDR3 loop spans 14 amino acids. Germline CDR1 reads MNHNY; CDR2 reads SVGAGI (reference sequence). CDR3 protein: CASSYSDTSYEQYF.

The gene calls are TRBV5-1 and TRBJ1-2; TCRdb gives TRBD1 as the D gene, but with no DNA this cannot be confirmed. CDR3 length: 13 residues. In germline, CDR1 is SGHRS, CDR2 YFSETQ. CDR3 loop: CASSSTGTTGYTF.

This clonotype shows up as medium-sized by frequency. CDR3 protein: CASSVRMNTEAFF. This rearrangement joins TRBV7-6 to TRBJ1-1. CDR1 and CDR2 (germline): SGHVS, FNYEAQ. This CDR3 comprises 13 residues. Full variable domain (rest looked up from reference TRBV7-6 and TRBJ1-1): GAGVSQSPRYKVTKRGQDVALRCDPISGHVSLYWYRQALGQGPEFLTYFNYEAQQDKSGLPNDRFSAERPEGSISTLTIQRTEQRDSAMYRCASSVRMNTEAFFGQGTRLTVV.

This chain uses TRBV7-9 with TRBJ1-1. Germline CDR1 reads SEHNR; CDR2 reads FQNEAQ (reference sequence). This CDR3 is built from 13 residues. The chain's CDR3 is CASSLVLGIEAFF.

The chain is built from TRBV19 and TRBJ1-2. This CDR3 comprises 16 residues. The germline V gene encodes CDR1 LNHDA and CDR2 SQIVND (reference sequence). CDR3 region: CASKERRAGLHVGPTF.

The V and J genes are TRBV6-5 and TRBJ1-6; with no DNA, the TCRdb D assignment of TRBD1 cannot be verified. This CDR3 comprises 13 residues. Germline V gene sequence: CDR1 MNHEY, CDR2 SVGAGI. The CDR3: CATSGQGDSPLHF.

J is TRBJ2-1 and V is TRBV11-1; TCRdb gives TRBD2 as the D gene, but with no DNA this cannot be confirmed. Germline values: CDR1 SGHAT, CDR2 FQDESV (reference sequence). CDR3 length: 17 residues. CDR3 sequence reads: CASSLGGTGSSYNEQFF. Full variable domain (remainder filled in from reference TRBV11-1 and TRBJ2-1): EAEVAQSPRYKITEKSQAVAFWCDPISGHATLYWYRQILGQGPELLVQFQDESVVDDSQLPKDRFSAERLKGVDSTLKIQPAELGDSAMYLCASSLGGTGSSYNEQFFGPGTRLTVL.

This clonotype is classed as medium-sized (0.01 to 0.1%) by frequency. This chain joins TRBV29-1 and TRBJ1-2; TCRdb picks TRBD1, but there is no DNA to check that call. The CDR3 runs 12 residues. Germline V gene sequence: CDR1 SQVTM, CDR2 ANQGSEA. Here the CDR3 reads CSVDGGGYGYTF.

Frequency places this clonotype as medium-sized. The J gene is TRBJ1-1, the V gene TRBV6-2 or TRBV6-3; TCRdb gives TRBD1 as the D gene, but with no DNA this cannot be confirmed. Germline-derived CDR1 and CDR2 are MNHEY and SVGEGT. The CDR3 sequence is 13 residues long. The CDR3 here is CASSRTGNTEAFF.

This chain's CDR3 is CASRWSGTSGGAVNEQFF. The chain combines TRBV6-2 or TRBV6-3 with TRBJ2-1; TCRdb picks TRBD2, but there is no DNA to check that call. Germline CDR1 MNHEY, CDR2 SVGEGT. This CDR3 is 18 amino acids long.

The rearrangement links TRBV5-8 to TRBJ1-2. Germline CDR1 and CDR2: SGHTS and YDEGEE. CDR3 size: 11 residues. CDR3 amino acids: CATGRGYGYTF. Combining the CDR3 with reference TRBV5-8 and TRBJ1-2 gives the whole variable domain EAGVTQSPTHLIKTRGQQATLRCSPISGHTSVYWYQQALGLGLQFLLWYDEGEERNRGNFPPRFSGRQFPNYSSELNVNALELEDSALYLCATGRGYGYTFGSGTRLTVV.

The chain couples TRBV7-2 to TRBJ2-3; TCRdb's D gene call, TRBD2, goes unchecked for lack of DNA. Germline loops: CDR1 SGHTA, CDR2 FQGNSA. This CDR3 comprises 17 residues. CDR3: CASSLIWSSGGMDTQYF.

Measured by frequency, this clonotype is medium-sized. The chain carries TRBV7-3 and TRBJ2-1; there is no DNA to check the TCRdb D call of TRBD1. Germline CDR1 is SGHTA and CDR2 is FQGTGA. The CDR3 extends over 16 amino acids. CDR3 amino acids: CASSPWDRGLVVEQFF.

The chain joins TRBV12-3 or TRBV12-4 to TRBJ2-2. The CDR3 has 14 amino acids. The chain's CDR3 is CASRRGVGTGELFF.

This clonotype registers medium-sized by frequency. The rearrangement links TRBV19 to TRBJ2-5; without DNA, the TCRdb call of TRBD2 cannot be checked. The CDR3 runs 15 residues. CDR1 and CDR2 from the germline V gene are LNHDA and SQIVND (reference sequence). CDR3 loop: CASSPGRLRGETQYF.